These T cell receptor beta chains were read from a single sample in a study of T cell repertoires in cytomegalovirus infection. Each CDR3 protein is one row after TCRdb ran MiXCR on the reads. Here the sample spans about 920,000 distinct CDR3 sequences, around 29% being singletons. Their recognized antigens are unknown. Sequencing used cultured CD8+ T cells from PBMCs, obtained from culture after CMV antigen stimulation. These receptors all stem from a human donor in good health (CMV status not recorded). Some clones in this sample may be carry-over from other donors' samples. The CDR3 runs from the conserved cysteine through the conserved F or W. D genes are given only for firm matches. Expanded clones are given a class, and other clones once, few, many or no size at all.

V	size	J	D	CDR3	DNA
TRBV9	NA	TRBJ2-3	TRBD1	CASSVTGATDTQYF	TGTGCCAGCAGCGTTACAGGGGCTACAGATACGCAGTATTTT
TRBV6-8	NA	TRBJ2-1	TRBD2	CASGRAEPSSYNEQFF	TGTGCCAGCGGGAGGGCAGAACCGAGCTCCTACAATGAGCAGTTCTTC
TRBV7-2	many	TRBJ1-5	NA	CASSLGGRTQPQHF	TGTGCCAGCAGCTTAGGAGGACGCACACAGCCCCAGCATTTT
TRBV7-2	NA	TRBJ1-1	TRBD1	CASRPMTGVRNTEAFF	TGTGCCAGCAGACCTATGACAGGGGTAAGGAACACTGAAGCTTTCTTT
TRBV7-2	NA	TRBJ2-5	NA	CASRVALGAHQETQYF	TGTGCCAGCAGAGTAGCACTGGGGGCGCACCAAGAGACCCAGTACTTC
TRBV7-9	few	TRBJ1-5	NA	CASAVGIQPQHF	TGTGCCAGCGCTGTAGGGATTCAGCCCCAGCATTTT
TRBV7-9	NA	TRBJ1-4	NA	CASSPGTAINEKLFF	TGTGCCAGCAGCCCGGGCACAGCGATTAATGAAAAACTGTTTTTT
TRBV15	few	TRBJ1-4	NA	CATSRVGFGEKLFF	TGTGCCACCAGCAGAGTTGGGTTTGGTGAAAAACTGTTTTTT
TRBV5-6	NA	TRBJ2-1	NA	CASSAQEDEQFF	TGTGCCAGCAGCGCCCAGGAGGATGAGCAGTTCTTC
TRBV7-9	NA	TRBJ2-5	TRBD2	CASSPPTSGGVVWETQYF	TGTGCCAGCAGCCCTCCGACTAGCGGGGGAGTAGTATGGGAGACCCAGTACTTC
TRBV20-1	NA	TRBJ2-1	NA	CSAREGGGLGYNEQFF	TGCAGTGCTAGAGAGGGGGGCGGTCTAGGATACAATGAGCAGTTCTTC
TRBV7-3	few	TRBJ2-3	NA	CASSLTGRGPGGTQYF	TGTGCCAGCAGCTTAACGGGCAGGGGCCCCGGTGGTACGCAGTATTTT
TRBV7-6	few	TRBJ1-1	NA	CASSKQVFEAFF	TGTGCCAGCAGCAAACAGGTATTCGAAGCTTTCTTT
TRBV7-3	few	TRBJ2-5	NA	CASSPKTGYQETQYF	TGTGCCAGCAGCCCAAAGACAGGTTACCAAGAGACCCAGTACTTC
TRBV11-2	NA	TRBJ2-1	NA	CASSFWGQSSYNEQFF	TGTGCCAGCAGCTTCTGGGGACAAAGCTCCTACAATGAGCAGTTCTTC
TRBV2	NA	TRBJ1-4	TRBD1	CASSSGTGGVGEKLFF	TGTGCCAGCAGCTCCGGGACAGGGGGCGTCGGTGAAAAACTGTTTTTT
TRBV5-1	NA	TRBJ2-6	NA	CASSQTVDYSGANVLTF	TGCGCCAGCAGCCAGACAGTAGATTACTCTGGGGCCAACGTCCTGACTTTC
TRBV2	NA	TRBJ2-3	TRBD1	CANPHPRGPSDTQYF	TGTGCCAACCCACACCCAAGGGGGCCCTCAGATACGCAGTATTTT
TRBV27	NA	TRBJ1-2	NA	CASSLAKRGYGYTF	TGTGCCAGCAGTTTGGCTAAGAGGGGCTATGGCTACACCTTC
TRBV28	medium-sized	TRBJ1-4	NA	CASSLWADEKLFF	TGTGCCAGCAGTTTATGGGCTGATGAAAAACTGTTTTTT
TRBV4-1	NA	TRBJ2-7	NA	CAGSQEPRAGEQYF	TGCGCCGGCAGCCAAGAGCCGAGGGCCGGCGAGCAGTACTTC
TRBV7-2	many	TRBJ2-3	TRBD2	CASSLRTSIGRDTDTQYF	TGTGCCAGCAGCCTGAGGACTAGTATTGGGCGAGACACAGATACGCAGTATTTT
TRBV20-1	few	TRBJ2-1	TRBD1	CSAPGTGGLDEQFF	TGCAGTGCCCCCGGGACAGGGGGCTTGGATGAGCAGTTCTTC
TRBV27	few	TRBJ2-1	TRBD1	CASYTGTGGFNEQFF	TGTGCCAGCTACACCGGGACAGGGGGTTTCAATGAGCAGTTCTTC
TRBV7-9	NA	TRBJ1-5	NA	CASSLVEGGNQPQHF	TGTGCCAGCAGCTTAGTGGAGGGTGGCAATCAGCCCCAGCATTTT
TRBV19	NA	TRBJ1-2	NA	CASTKDAYGYTF	TGTGCCAGTACAAAGGACGCATATGGCTACACCTTC
TRBV7-6	many	TRBJ1-2	NA	CASSPKTGPNYGYTF	TGTGCCAGCAGCCCAAAGACAGGACCAAACTATGGCTACACCTTC